This record covers a single TCR beta chain. Its antigen is as yet unknown. Use of 60 Vbeta and 13 Jbeta primers characterized the PCR. Method: immunoSEQ multiplex PCR; TCRdb's copy keeps in-frame clones and lacks some. The data hold under 200,000 clones, with about 80% observed a single time. This record comes from a study of cytomegalovirus exposure and HLA in healthy donors. Study-wide background: Early released data had around 89 million unique TCRs, all coming from HLA-typed donors.

Findings of the study overall: The authors confirmed in vitro that three CMV-associated chains were specific for CMV antigens.

The germline V gene has CDR1 SNHLY and CDR2 FYNNEI. V lost 8 bases, J lost 8 bases, and 11 bases stayed unmatched. The CDR3 extends over 15 amino acids. The chain uses TRBV2 and TRBJ2-4; TRBD1 matches 11 bases. The sequenced sample was PBMCs. The TCR was taken from a woman aged 25 to 39 in good health and CMV-seropositive. CDR3 coding DNA: TGTGCCAGCGGGAGGACAGGGGGCTTTTTGGACATTCAGTACTTC. It translates to CASGRTGGFLDIQYF.